These 18 T cell receptor beta chains were sequenced from one sample in a study of control samples from healthy donors and cancer patients. Repertoires were generated with immunoSEQ multiplex PCR, while TCRdb's copy carries only in-frame clones and drops some. The table lists roughly 98,000 clones, approximately 78% of them singletons. Sequencing input: blood. These receptors all come from a woman aged 55-70 years in good health.

A single count supports this clone. The genes are TRBV9 and TRBJ2-2, with D possibly TRBD2 on 7 matching bases. The V gene lost 3 bases and the J gene lost 5 bases, with 20 bases spanning the gap. CDR3 size: 17 residues. Per the germline V gene, CDR1 is SGDLS and CDR2 is YYNGEE. The CDR3 DNA reads as TGTGCCAGCAGCGGCGTTCCCGGGGGGCTAAAAACCGGGGAGCTGTTTTTT. Its translation: CASSGVPGGLKTGELFF.

The V call is TRBV2, the J call TRBJ2-5; 8 bases fit TRBD1. CDR3 length: 13 residues. Losses at the gene ends were 4 bases for V and 4 bases for J; bases not matched to a gene: 2. The germline CDR1 and CDR2 sequences are SNHLY and FYNNEI. CDR3 amino acids: CASSVDRVETQYF. CDR3 nucleotides: TGTGCCAGCAGTGTGGACAGGGTAGAGACCCAGTACTTC.

The chain joins TRBV5-1 to TRBJ1-2; a weak D match, TRBD1 (6 bases). V dropped 0 bases and J dropped 4 bases, with 13 bases sitting between them. Germline CDR1 SGHRS, CDR2 YFSETQ. This CDR3 has 15 amino acids. The CDR3 DNA reads as TGCGCCAGCAGCTTGGTGGGGGCCCGTGGCTATGGCTACACCTTC. It translates to CASSLVGARGYGYTF.

This sequence joins TRBV18 and TRBJ2-6, with D possibly being TRBD1 (6 bases). The V gene lost 6 bases and the J gene lost 0 bases, with 12 bases spanning the gap. Germline CDR1 and CDR2: KGHSH and LQKENI. The CDR3 loop spans 16 amino acids. The CDR3 loop reads CASSPGHNSGANVLTF. CDR3 DNA: TGTGCCAGCTCGCCGGGACATAACTCTGGGGCCAACGTCCTGACTTTC.

The chain employs TRBV7-9 and TRBJ1-1, with a tentative D call TRBD1 (5 bases). CDR3 length equals 14 residues. Looked up from germline, CDR1 is SEHNR and CDR2 is FQNEAQ (reference sequence). V was trimmed by 3 bases and J by 1 base, leaving 9 bases between them. This chain's CDR3 is CASSFGQGNTEAFF. Here the CDR3 DNA reads TGTGCCAGCAGCTTCGGTCAGGGGAACACTGAAGCTTTCTTT.

The genes are TRBV28 and TRBJ2-7; 12 nucleotides align to TRBD2. CDR1 MDHEN and CDR2 SYDVKM come from the germline V gene. The CDR3 has 15 residues. The V gene end was trimmed by 6 bases and the J gene end by 2 bases; junction bases not matched to a gene: 5. For the CDR3, the DNA is TGTGCCAGCAGCCAGACTAGCGGGGGAACCTACGAGCAGTACTTC. Translated, it gives CASSQTSGGTYEQYF. Supplemented by reference TRBV28 and TRBJ2-7, the full variable domain reads DVKVTQSSRYLVKRTGEKVFLECVQDMDHENMFWYRQDPGLGLRLIYFSYDVKMKEKGDIPEGYSVSREKKERFSLILESASTNQTSMYLCASSQTSGGTYEQYFGPGTRLTVT.

The gene calls are TRBV6-6 and TRBJ1-2; the D gene is possibly TRBD1 (6 bases). Germline V lookup: CDR1 MNHNY, CDR2 SVGAGI (reference sequence). Between the trimmed V and J ends, which lost 6 bases and 7 bases, there was a span of 9 bases. CDR3 length: 11 residues. This CDR3 is CASSSGVGYTF. CDR3 DNA: TGTGCCAGCAGCTCAGGGGTTGGCTACACCTTC.

The chain combines TRBV5-1 with TRBJ2-1; TRBD2 matches at 9 bases. V dropped 3 bases and J dropped 0; count of bases not matched to a gene: 7. This CDR3 is built from 17 residues. Germline V gives CDR1 SGHRS, CDR2 YFSETQ. The CDR3 is CASSSFSGRSSYNEQFF. In DNA form, the CDR3 reads TGCGCCAGCAGCTCCTTTAGCGGGAGAAGCTCCTACAATGAGCAGTTCTTC.

The chain employs TRBV3-1 (or the pseudogene TRBV3-2) and TRBJ2-3; no definite D call. Trimming took 4 bases from V and 6 from J, leaving 11 bases between them. The length of the CDR3 is 13 residues. Germline V lookup: CDR1 LGHDT, CDR2 YNNKEL (reference sequence). The CDR3 nucleotides are TGTGCCAGCAGCCGAATTGCCAGGGATACGCAGTATTTT. Protein product: CASSRIARDTQYF.

This clone was seen a few times. The genes are TRBV4-2 and TRBJ1-2; the D is unclear. This CDR3 spans 16 amino acids. The V and J ends lost 3 bases and 1 base respectively, with 15 bases between them. CDR1 and CDR2 from the germline V gene are LGHNA and YNFKEQ. CDR3: CASSQGPPPLNYGYTF. The DNA for the CDR3 is TGTGCCAGCAGCCAGGGTCCTCCACCCCTTAACTATGGCTACACCTTC.

The rearrangement uses TRBV19 and TRBJ1-3, with a weak D call TRBD1 (5 bases). CDR3 length equals 16 residues. The V and J ends lost 4 bases and 0 bases respectively, with 13 bases between them. Looked up from germline, CDR1 is LNHDA and CDR2 is SQIVND (reference sequence). The CDR3 region is CASSTFGGSSGNTIYF. CDR3 DNA sequence: TGTGCCAGTAGTACTTTTGGGGGAAGCTCTGGAAACACCATATATTTT.

J is TRBJ1-3 and V is TRBV6-5; D unresolved. The CDR3 runs 14 residues. Germline V gene lookup returns CDR1 MNHEY and CDR2 SVGAGI. V dropped 6 bases and J dropped 4 bases, with 13 bases sitting between them. The DNA of the CDR3 is TGTGCCAGCAGCCGACTCGGGGAGGGAAACACCATATATTTT. It is translated as CASSRLGEGNTIYF.

The rearrangement links TRBV19 to TRBJ1-5; D may be TRBD1 (6 bases). The V gene's germline CDR1 is LNHDA and CDR2 SQIVND (reference sequence). The length of the CDR3 is 16 residues. V dropped 4 bases and J dropped 4 bases, with 17 bases sitting between them. The CDR3 here is CASSRAGVMSNQPQHF. The CDR3 bases are TGTGCCAGTAGTAGGGCAGGGGTGATGAGTAATCAGCCCCAGCATTTT. Supplemented by reference TRBV19 and TRBJ1-5, the full variable domain reads DGGITQSPKYLFRKEGQNVTLSCEQNLNHDAMYWYRQDPGQGLRLIYYSQIVNDFQKGDIAEGYSVSREKKESFPLTVTSAQKNPTAFYLCASSRAGVMSNQPQHFGDGTRLSIL.

The V and J genes are TRBV18 and TRBJ1-1, with D possibly matching TRBD1 (5 bases). The CDR3 sequence is 14 residues long. CDR1 and CDR2 from the germline V gene are KGHSH and LQKENI. V was clipped by 3 bases and J by 0 bases, with 8 bases between them. The CDR3 sequence is CASSPTDMNTEAFF. CDR3 coding DNA: TGTGCCAGCTCACCGACAGATATGAACACTGAAGCTTTCTTT. The whole variable domain, filled in from reference TRBV18 and TRBJ1-1, reads NAGVMQNPRHLVRRRGQEARLRCSPMKGHSHVYWYRQLPEEGLKFMVYLQKENIIDESGMPKERFSAEFPKEGPSILRIQQVVRGDSAAYFCASSPTDMNTEAFFGQGTRLTVV.

This chain links TRBV6-2 or TRBV6-3 with TRBJ2-7; 11 nucleotides align to TRBD2. The germline V gene has CDR1 MNHEY and CDR2 SVGEGT. With 5 bases clipped from V and 2 bases from J, the junction kept 11 bases outside the gene matches. The CDR3 length is 17 residues. CDR3 sequence reads: CASSKSNSGRVTYEQYF. For the CDR3, the DNA is TGTGCCAGCAGTAAATCAAATAGCGGGAGGGTTACCTACGAGCAGTACTTC.

This chain uses TRBV10-3 with TRBJ1-6, with 12 bases identical to TRBD1. This CDR3 has 15 amino acids. Germline V CDR1 and CDR2: ENHRY, SYGVKD. Trimming removed 2 bases from V and 10 bases from J; junction bases left unmatched: 3. CDR3 residues: CAISEGGTGGSPLHF. The CDR3, as DNA: TGTGCCATCAGTGAGGGGGGGACAGGGGGCTCACCCCTCCACTTT.

V is TRBV29-1 and J is TRBJ1-1, with 10 positions matching TRBD1. The CDR3 contains 13 residues. The V and J ends lost 6 bases and 2 bases, in that order; junction bases with no gene match: 3. CDR1 and CDR2 from the germline V gene are SQVTM and ANQGSEA. CDR3 residues: CSVWDRGNTEAFF. DNA for the CDR3: TGCAGCGTATGGGACAGGGGAAACACTGAAGCTTTCTTT.

The chain employs TRBV19 and TRBJ1-5, with 7 bases identical to TRBD1. Germline CDR1 LNHDA, CDR2 SQIVND (reference sequence). The CDR3 sequence is 15 residues long. Losses at the gene ends were 5 bases for V and 1 base for J; bases not matched to a gene: 5. The CDR3 DNA is TGTGCCAGTAGTCCAGACAGGGACAGCAATCAGCCCCAGCATTTT. Amino acids: CASSPDRDSNQPQHF.